The 22 T cell receptor beta chains below were found in one sample sequenced in a study of blood T cell repertoires in COVID-19 (dated by TCRdb to about 2020). Library prep was done by the immunoSEQ multiplex PCR assay. TCRdb took over this immuneACCESS table, retaining in-frame rearrangements with V and J assigned. Such tables are incomplete; in checked studies, under half of the missing clones stem from an unresolved V gene, and the remainder is unexplained. Across this sample there are about 210,000 clones, with 80% to 90% seen only once. The ten biggest clones cover about 9% of the sample. Source material: PBMCs or T cells enriched from blood (not recorded which). These receptors were collected from a middle-aged man who had recovered from COVID-19.

This clone has a count of ten or more. The rearrangement links TRBV6-5 to TRBJ2-3, with 9 bases matching TRBD2. V lost 9 bases to trimming and J lost 2 bases; unmatched junction nucleotides: 6. The CDR3 covers 14 residues. From germline, CDR1 is MNHEY and CDR2 SVGAGI. CDR3 sequence reads: CASYSGGTTDTQYF. The CDR3 DNA is TGTGCCAGTTATAGCGGGGGAACCACAGATACGCAGTATTTT.

The chain is built from TRBV6-4 and TRBJ1-1; 8 bases match TRBD1. J lost 8 bases, V lost 4 bases, and 9 bases had no gene match. This CDR3 comprises 14 residues. CDR1 MRHNA and CDR2 SNTAGT come from the germline V gene. Here the CDR3 reads CASSALPGQGEAFF. CDR3 sequence (DNA): TGTGCCAGCAGTGCTCTACCCGGACAGGGAGAAGCTTTCTTT.

This chain links TRBV19 with TRBJ1-1, with TRBD1 as a possible D gene (5 bases). Per the germline V gene, CDR1 is LNHDA and CDR2 is SQIVND (reference sequence). Trimming took 4 bases from V and 6 from J, leaving 15 bases between them. The CDR3 has 14 residues. CDR3 nucleotides: TGTGCCAGTAGTAGCCCCCCCCGGGGGGCTGAAGCTTTCTTT. Its protein product is CASSSPPRGAEAFF.

The chain uses TRBV28 and TRBJ1-1; 9 positions match TRBD1. The CDR3 spans 14 residues. V gave up 6 bases and J gave up 6 bases; unmatched junction bases: 8. CDR1 is MDHEN and CDR2 is SYDVKM in the germline V gene. The CDR3 coding sequence is TGTGCCAGCAGCCCCGGGACAGGGTTGGCTGAAGCTTTCTTT. Translating it yields CASSPGTGLAEAFF.

The V gene is TRBV5-6, the J gene TRBJ2-1; D might be TRBD2 (5 bases). Trimming pared 0 bases from V and 6 bases from J, leaving 10 bases between. This CDR3 region has 14 residues. In germline, CDR1 is SGHDT, CDR2 YYEEEE. CDR3 coding DNA: TGTGCCAGCAGCTTGGCACTAGGTTTCAATGAGCAGTTCTTC. Translated: CASSLALGFNEQFF.

The V call is TRBV12-3 or TRBV12-4, the J call TRBJ2-7; tentatively, D is TRBD1 (6 bases). The CDR3 has 13 residues. V shed 6 bases and J shed 3 bases, with 12 bases lying between them. The DNA for the CDR3 is TGTGCCAGCAGACCCGGGACACACTACGAGCAGTACTTC. Protein: CASRPGTHYEQYF.

The sample holds a few counts of this clone. This chain uses TRBV27 with TRBJ1-1; D might be TRBD1 (6 bases). CDR1 and CDR2 from the germline V gene are MNHEY and SMNVEV (reference sequence). V was shortened by 4 bases and J by 5 bases, with 11 bases between the two germline ends. The CDR3 consists of 13 residues. The DNA of the CDR3 is TGTGCCAGCAGTTCCCGACAGGCTACTGAAGCTTTCTTT. As protein: CASSSRQATEAFF.

V is TRBV30 and J is TRBJ1-1; 8 bases align to TRBD1. The germline V gene encodes CDR1 GTSNPN and CDR2 SVGIG (reference sequence). The ends lost 1 base at V and 4 bases at J; junction bases unmatched: 2. The length of the CDR3 is 13 residues. DNA for the CDR3: TGTGCCTGGAGTGCACAGGGGGGCACTGAAGCTTTCTTT. Its protein is CAWSAQGGTEAFF.

The gene calls are TRBV6-6 and TRBJ2-4; no clear D. The V end was cut by 3 bases, the J end by 6 bases, with 15 bases between. Germline V gene data show CDR1 as MNHNY and CDR2 as SVGAGI (reference sequence). The CDR3 is made up of 15 amino acids. The CDR3 nucleotides read TGTGCCAGCAGTTATTTTCTGGGCAGACGAAACATTCAGTACTTC. It encodes CASSYFLGRRNIQYF.

The chain couples TRBV2 to TRBJ1-1; D ambiguous. Trimming removed 7 bases from V and 7 bases from J, with 19 bases in between. Germline CDR1 and CDR2: SNHLY and FYNNEI. The CDR3 contains 14 residues. The CDR3 spells CASIPGRPSGEAFF. In DNA form, the CDR3 reads TGTGCCAGCATTCCCGGGAGACCCAGCGGTGAAGCTTTCTTT.

The V call is TRBV7-7, the J call TRBJ2-2; 7 nucleotides agree with TRBD2. V lost 1 base to trimming and J lost 6 bases; unmatched junction nucleotides: 5. The CDR3 contains 15 residues. Germline assignment: CDR1 SSHAT and CDR2 FNYEAQ (reference sequence). CDR3 in amino acids: CASSLEGGSPGELFF. The CDR3 DNA reads as TGTGCCAGCAGCTTAGAGGGCGGGAGCCCCGGGGAGCTGTTTTTT.

The CDR3 sequence: CASRTTKVRGHNTEAFF. CDR3 in DNA: TGTGCCAGTAGAACTACGAAAGTAAGGGGACACAACACTGAAGCTTTCTTT. The chain employs TRBV19 and TRBJ1-1, with D tentatively TRBD1 (6 bases). Trimming stripped 6 bases from V and 2 bases from J, with 22 bases between. In germline, CDR1 is LNHDA, CDR2 SQIVND (reference sequence). The CDR3 loop spans 17 amino acids.

The gene calls are TRBV2 and TRBJ2-3; the match to TRBD2 covers 8 bases. Germline CDR1 and CDR2: SNHLY and FYNNEI. J gave up 7 bases and V 8 bases, and 8 bases lay outside the gene matches. The CDR3 runs to 13 residues. CDR3 protein: CASVPGGVNTQYF. Here the CDR3 DNA reads TGTGCCAGCGTCCCGGGAGGGGTGAATACGCAGTATTTT.

The rearrangement joins TRBV27 to TRBJ2-1; 10 bases are shared with TRBD2. Unmatched junction bases numbered 9, after V lost 7 bases and J lost 6 bases. Germline V gene data show CDR1 as MNHEY and CDR2 as SMNVEV (reference sequence). The CDR3 consists of 15 residues. The CDR3 loop reads CASTPQSSGSNEQFF. CDR3 nucleotides: TGTGCCAGCACGCCTCAGTCTAGCGGGAGCAATGAGCAGTTCTTC.

This chain uses TRBV7-2 with TRBJ1-5, with D unclear. V lost 4 bases, J lost 4 bases, and 11 bases lay in between. CDR1 SGHTA and CDR2 FQGNSA come from the germline V gene. The CDR3 contains 14 residues. CDR3: CASSSSGMNQPQHF. The CDR3 nucleotides are TGTGCCAGCAGCTCCTCCGGTATGAATCAGCCCCAGCATTTT.

This clone was detected only once. The chain uses TRBV6-5 and TRBJ2-7; TRBD2 matches at 11 bases. CDR3 length: 14 residues. The V gene end was trimmed by 3 bases and the J gene end by 4 bases; junction bases not matched to a gene: 2. Germline V CDR1 and CDR2: MNHEY, SVGAGI. This CDR3 is CASSYRLAGYEQYF. Here the CDR3 DNA reads TGTGCCAGCAGTTATCGACTAGCGGGATACGAGCAGTACTTC.

The chain carries TRBV10-1 and TRBJ1-1; a possible D gene is TRBD1 (6 bases). Germline V gives CDR1 WNHNN, CDR2 SYGVQD (reference sequence). Trimming pared 1 base from V and 2 bases from J, leaving 11 bases between. This CDR3 is 15 amino acids long. The DNA for the CDR3 is TGCGCCAGCAGTGAGTGGGGGACACCTAACACTGAAGCTTTCTTT. Amino acids: CASSEWGTPNTEAFF.

This clone appeared once. This chain joins TRBV7-3 and TRBJ2-7, with D tentatively TRBD1 (6 bases). The CDR3 runs to 15 residues. The V gene lost 5 bases and the J gene lost 1 base, with 15 bases spanning the gap. CDR1 is SGHTA and CDR2 is FQGTGA in the germline V gene. The CDR3 reads CASSLQTGSSYEQYF. In DNA form, the CDR3 reads TGTGCCAGCAGCCTACAGACAGGTTCATCCTACGAGCAGTACTTC.

This chain uses TRBV2 with TRBJ1-5; 8 nucleotides match TRBD1. Per germline, CDR1 SNHLY and CDR2 FYNNEI. V lost 7 bases to trimming and J lost 7 bases; unmatched junction nucleotides: 6. The CDR3 totals 13 residues. The CDR3 region is CASTVQGEQPQHF. CDR3 nucleotide sequence: TGTGCCAGCACCGTACAGGGGGAGCAGCCCCAGCATTTT.

The genes are TRBV5-4 and TRBJ2-7, with 7 nucleotides matching TRBD1. The V gene's germline CDR1 is SGHNT and CDR2 YYREEE (reference sequence). This CDR3 spans 14 amino acids. V lost 0 bases, J lost 3 bases, and 3 bases stayed unmatched. CDR3 sequence (DNA): TGTGCCAGCAGCTTGGCGACAGGGCACTACGAGCAGTACTTC. Amino acids: CASSLATGHYEQYF.

The chain has TRBV11-2 and TRBJ2-5; 9 nucleotides match TRBD1. Germline V lookup: CDR1 SGHAT, CDR2 FQNNGV. This CDR3 has 15 residues. With 5 bases clipped from V and 5 bases from J, the junction kept 9 bases outside the gene matches. The CDR3 nucleotides read TGTGCCAGCAGCGTCCGGGACAGGGATAGGGAGACCCAGTACTTC. Translation gives CASSVRDRDRETQYF.

The chain has TRBV5-4 and TRBJ2-1; perhaps TRBD2 as D (6 bases). Trimming took off 2 bases at V and 6 bases at J, with 15 bases between the two ends. This CDR3 spans 15 amino acids. Germline V lookup: CDR1 SGHNT, CDR2 YYREEE (reference sequence). The CDR3 spells CASSLQSGTPNEQFF. The DNA of the CDR3 is TGTGCCAGCAGCTTACAATCAGGGACTCCCAATGAGCAGTTCTTC.